This TCR beta chain was sequenced in a study of Ad26.COV2.S vaccination and SARS-CoV-2 variants. Study-wide results and limits: With respect to non-spike TCR breadth, vaccine and placebo recipients were similar.

As for this clone: Its antigen is not known.

Trimming left V 4 bases short and J 2 bases short, with 9 bases between. This CDR3 spans 14 amino acids. In germline, CDR1 is MGHRA, CDR2 YSYEKL. Repertoires were generated with immunoSEQ multiplex PCR, while TCRdb's copy carries only in-frame clones and drops some. The data hold a few hundred thousand clones, with around 87% observed a single time. Indicated treatment: 15 to 20 received Ad26.COV2.S at low or high dose, single or two shots; several received placebo; per-sample allocation not given. Collection of the samples took place on day 63 after the first injection of vaccine or placebo. Boston supplied an adult donor aged 18-55 years.

The sequence derives from a person between 18 and 60 years old who received the Ad26.COV2.S COVID-19 vaccine or a placebo. This sample comprised peripheral blood, obtained in a trial of Ad26.COV2.S vaccine versus placebo. The rearrangement links TRBV4-1 to TRBJ2-1, with D perhaps given as TRBD1 or TRBD2 (5 bases each). The CDR3 DNA follows: TGCGCCAGCAGCCGGGGGTCTACCTACAATGAGCAGTTCTTC. It is translated as CASSRGSTYNEQFF.